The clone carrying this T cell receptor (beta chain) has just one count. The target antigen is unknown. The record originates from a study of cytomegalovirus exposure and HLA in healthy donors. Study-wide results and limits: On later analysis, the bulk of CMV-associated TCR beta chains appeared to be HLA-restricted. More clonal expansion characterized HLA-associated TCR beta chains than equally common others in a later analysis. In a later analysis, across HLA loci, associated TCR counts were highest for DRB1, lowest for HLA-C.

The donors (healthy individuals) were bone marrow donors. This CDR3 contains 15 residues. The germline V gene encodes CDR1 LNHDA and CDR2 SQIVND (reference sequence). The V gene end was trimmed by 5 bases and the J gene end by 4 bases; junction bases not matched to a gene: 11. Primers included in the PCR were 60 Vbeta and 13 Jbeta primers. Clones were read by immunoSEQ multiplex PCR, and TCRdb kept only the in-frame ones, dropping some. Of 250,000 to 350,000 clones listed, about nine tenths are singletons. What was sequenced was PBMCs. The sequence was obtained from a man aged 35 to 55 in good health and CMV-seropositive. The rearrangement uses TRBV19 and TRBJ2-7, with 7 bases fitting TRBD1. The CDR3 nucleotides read TGTGCCAGTAGTCCTGGAGTGACAGGGTTATACGAGCAGTACTTC. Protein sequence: CASSPGVTGLYEQYF.